This TCR beta chain was sequenced during a study of cytomegalovirus exposure and HLA in healthy donors. General study results and limits: An assumption of roughly uniform sequencing depth across donors underlay the presence/absence analyses.

PCR amplification relied on 60 Vbeta primers (plus 13 Jbeta primers). Source study methods: An analysis performed later counted roughly 79 million unique TCR beta chains (approximately 11 million of them shared). Sequencing was performed with immunoSEQ multiplex PCR; in TCRdb, only in-frame clones are kept and a portion is missing. V and J calls and clone size are those listed in that table; D and trimming were worked out from the DNA. The repertoire has roughly 100,000 clones, around 82% of them found once; the top ten carry around 3.7%. With V trimmed by 3 bases and J by 3 bases, 3 bases remained unmatched. Germline V lookup: CDR1 LNHDA, CDR2 SQIVND (reference sequence). The CDR3 is 15 amino acids. Concerning this clone: As yet, its antigen is unknown.

The chain joins TRBV19 to TRBJ2-1, with 9 bases fitting TRBD1. The receptor was derived from a man between 25 and 39 years old in good health and CMV-seropositive. Sequencing used PBMCs. CDR3 in DNA: TGTGCCAGTAGTATGGACAGGGGCTACTACAATGAGCAGTTCTTC. It codes for CASSMDRGYYNEQFF.